The 4 T cell receptor beta chains in this list originate from one sample, sequenced in a study of regulatory T cells in long-lasting Graves disease. The authors built TCR beta libraries using iRepertoire HTBI primers and Arm-PCR of CDR3 regions. TCRdb re-called the multiplex PCR reads through MiXCR, storing one row per CDR3 protein. Seen here are over 200,000 distinct CDR3 sequences, 15% to 20% observed once, and the top ten hold around 13%. The time point denotes: newly diagnosed GD, antithyroid drugs for less than 3 months. The authors made the TCR library using RNA they extracted from PBMCs. The sample was also reused in another study, on T cells in Graves' hyperthyroidism and ophthalmopathy.

Sequenced here: peripheral blood mononuclear cells (PBMCs), sampled at new diagnosis, from a patient treated with antithyroid drugs. The source is a woman aged 25-40 years with Graves disease.

Many counts were recorded for this clonotype. The chain is built from TRBV10-3 and TRBJ1-1, with D unclear. This CDR3 has 14 residues. Germline loops: CDR1 ENHRY, CDR2 SYGVKD. Trimming cost V 11 bases and J 1 base, with 17 bases left between them. The CDR3 region has the DNA TGTGCCTCCGAAGATGGGGAATCGAACACTGAAGCTTTCTTT. Encoded protein: CASEDGESNTEAFF.

This clonotype was recorded many times. The J gene is TRBJ1-6, the V gene TRBV11-2; possible D gene TRBD1, 5 bases. V was cut by 5 bases and J by 15 bases, with 20 bases left in between. Germline CDR1 SGHAT, CDR2 FQNNGV. The CDR3 spans 14 residues. The CDR3 nucleotides are TGTGCCAGCAGCACCGAAAGGGAGGGACGGGGCCTCCACTTT. Its protein is CASSTEREGRGLHF. Complete variable domain (other parts from reference TRBV11-2 and TRBJ1-6): EAGVAQSPRYKIIEKRQSVAFWCNPISGHATLYWYQQILGQGPKLLIQFQNNGVVDDSQLPKDRFSAERLKGVDSTLKIQPAKLEDSAVYLCASSTEREGRGLHFGNGTRLTVT.

Details on this clonotype: Given a far larger clone just one base away, this is likely a sequencing read error. The rearrangement joins TRBV27 to TRBJ2-7, with TRBD2 as a possible D gene (6 bases). The germline CDR1 and CDR2 sequences are MNHEY and SMNVEV (reference sequence). CDR3 length: 15 residues. In DNA form, the CDR3 reads TGTGCCAGCAGCCTTGGGGGGAGACGCTCCTACGAGCGGTACTTC. Its translation is CASSLGGRRSYERYF.

There are many counts of this clonotype. The chain couples TRBV5-1 to TRBJ1-4, with D perhaps matching TRBD1 (6 bases). There are 14 residues in the CDR3. Looked up from germline, CDR1 is SGHRS and CDR2 is YFSETQ. Trimming stripped 2 bases from V and 7 bases from J, with 12 bases between. CDR3 loop: CASSFGGAGEKLFF. For the CDR3, the DNA is TGCGCCAGCAGCTTTGGGGGCGCAGGTGAAAAACTGTTTTTT.